The rows below give T cell receptor beta chains drawn from one sample of a study of shared clonotypes between healthy human individuals. The assay was immunoSEQ multiplex PCR, and TCRdb's table has in-frame clones only and misses some. The data contain hundreds of thousands of clones, around 77% of them seen just once; the ten biggest clones take up about 12%. The sequenced material came from PBMCs. These receptors originate from a woman between 40 and 50 years old in good health. Some clones in this sample may be carry-over from other donors' samples. Each CDR3 is given with its conserved first and last residue. A D gene is named only where the DNA matches it firmly. Clone size is given for some rows only: seen once, a few or many times, or a class if the clone is expanded.

v_call,d_call,clone_size,j_call,cdr3_aa
TRBV19,TRBD1,NA,TRBJ1-5,CASSIGGTGAQPQHF
TRBV5-1,NA,few,TRBJ2-7,CASSSRASQEQYF
TRBV4-2,TRBD2,NA,TRBJ2-3,CASSDRLAGPTDTQYF
TRBV9,NA,NA,TRBJ2-2,CASSVDGHHTGELFF
TRBV11-2,TRBD1,NA,TRBJ2-1,CASSKRQGAVEQFF
TRBV11-2,NA,NA,TRBJ2-7,CASSLEAGIEQYF
TRBV6-1,NA,NA,TRBJ2-7,CASSEARGRDYEQYF
TRBV7-9,TRBD2,NA,TRBJ2-4,CASSSLSGSDKNIQYF
TRBV7-5,NA,NA,TRBJ2-1,CVRSLASILPPYNEQFF
TRBV18,NA,NA,TRBJ1-2,CASSPVGRGNYGYTF
TRBV30,NA,NA,TRBJ1-3,CAWRSSGNTIYF
TRBV7-3,NA,NA,TRBJ1-1,CASSLEDNTEAFF
TRBV28,NA,NA,TRBJ2-3,CASTQAGHTDTQYF
TRBV5-1,NA,NA,TRBJ2-7,CASRQGSISYEQYF
TRBV12-5,NA,NA,TRBJ2-1,CASGSTGYGGYNEQFF
TRBV11-2,NA,NA,TRBJ2-3,CASSLGGTDTQYF
TRBV27,NA,few,TRBJ1-1,CASSLRPTRYTEAFF
TRBV5-1,NA,NA,TRBJ1-1,CASSLASQGVEAFF
TRBV27,NA,NA,TRBJ1-1,CASSGTPGGYEAFF
TRBV15,TRBD1,NA,TRBJ2-5,CATSIRGGWQETQYF
TRBV5-1,TRBD1,NA,TRBJ1-1,CASSFQGASAEAFF
TRBV25-1,NA,NA,TRBJ2-1,CASSRGGTIDNEQFF
TRBV27,NA,NA,TRBJ2-7,CASSLRGYEQYF